This is a list of T cell receptor beta chains from one sample in a study of shared clonotypes between healthy human individuals. Assay: immunoSEQ multiplex PCR; the TCRdb copy retains only in-frame clones and omits some. In the table there are more than 2 million clones, 95% of which are singletons. Specimen: naive CD4+ T cells sorted from blood. The receptors stem from a man aged 18 to 29 in good health. The CDR3 runs from the conserved cysteine through the conserved F or W.

CASSPGLADSYNEQFF TRBJ2-1 16 TRBV7-8
CASSEAWRSTDTQYF TRBJ2-3 15 TRBV2
CASSPSAGIAIYTQYF TRBJ2-3 16 TRBV27
CASSQATSPGTDTQYF TRBJ2-3 16 TRBV4-3
CASRASGGANVLTF TRBJ2-6 14 TRBV28
CASSSAGGGEQYF TRBJ2-7 13 TRBV6-5
CSVEGTVGATEAFF TRBJ1-1 14 TRBV29-1
CATSRGGQPLPQHF TRBJ1-5 14 TRBV15
CASSLAGAIYEQFF TRBJ2-1 14 TRBV7-2
CASSLARGTGPYEQYF TRBJ2-7 16 TRBV7-2
CASSLLGGAGELFF TRBJ2-2 14 TRBV5-4
CASSYGGTSNQPQHF TRBJ1-5 15 TRBV6-6
CASSRQGGTDTQYF TRBJ2-3 14 TRBV18
CASSLRGGRLNEQFF TRBJ2-1 15 TRBV7-2
CATHTVRETQYF TRBJ2-5 12 TRBV25-1
CASSLGGTPNQPQHF TRBJ1-5 15 TRBV7-8
CSVESGEGAGIDTQYF TRBJ2-3 16 TRBV29-1
CAWTVGNSGNTIYF TRBJ1-3 14 TRBV30
CAWRQGFEAFF TRBJ1-1 11 TRBV30
CASSGNLLEGKQYF TRBJ2-7 14 TRBV10-1
CASSSHGGILNYGYTF TRBJ1-2 16 TRBV27